A selection of T cell receptor beta chains follows, all from one sample in a study of blood T cell repertoires in COVID-19. Libraries were prepared by immunoSEQ multiplex PCR; TCRdb keeps only in-frame clonotypes and omits some of them. The sample has 200,000 to 250,000 clones; just over 85% are singletons. The sample comprised peripheral blood. These receptors were taken from a man aged 18 to 30 with active or convalescent COVID-19. CDR3s leave out the opening cysteine and the closing phenylalanine or tryptophan. Each record gives: V gene, J gene, CDR3 protein.

>TRBV2|TRBJ2-5
ASRGDRGRETQY
>TRBV14|TRBJ2-1
ASSHGTGGYNEQF
>TRBV7-2|TRBJ2-7
ASSLPVGLQTYEQY
>TRBV24-1|TRBJ1-2
ATTSDRVKCLASNYGYT
>TRBV19|TRBJ1-2
ASSPMTGGDANYGYT
>TRBV12-3/TRBV12-4|TRBJ1-2
ASSLLGGAGYT
>TRBV27|TRBJ1-2
ASSFLAGGSNGYT
>TRBV6-1|TRBJ1-6
ASSELSISSYNSPLH
>TRBV10-1|TRBJ1-6
ASSDSWGGNSPLH
>TRBV30|TRBJ2-3
AWRAPQVLSTDTQY
>TRBV5-1|TRBJ1-1
ASSLVLNTEAF
>TRBV5-6|TRBJ1-6
ASSQETDRGYNSPLH
>TRBV3-1/TRBV3-2|TRBJ2-3
ASSQEKAVDLTDTQY
>TRBV3-1/TRBV3-2|TRBJ2-7
ASSPGFPLSSYEQY
>TRBV7-8|TRBJ2-5
ASSPQQGISETQY
>TRBV27|TRBJ1-2
ASSFLDRGAGYT
>TRBV5-1|TRBJ2-7
ASSWTPTYEQY
>TRBV7-7|TRBJ1-5
ASSPPPRQGGGQPQH
>TRBV6-1|TRBJ2-1
ASSEGLAGVDYNEQF
>TRBV5-3|TRBJ2-7
ARSWDRNYEQY
>TRBV27|TRBJ1-2
ASSFREGKGGYT
>TRBV28|TRBJ2-7
ASSSTGEGSSYEQY
>TRBV10-3|TRBJ1-1
AISAGGHEGGTEAF
>TRBV20-1|TRBJ2-1
SASLLAGGEQF
>TRBV5-1|TRBJ2-7
ASSSGLAGGVGYEQY
>TRBV4-3|TRBJ2-7
ASSPTGTELYEQY
>TRBV6-2/TRBV6-3|TRBJ2-4
ASSYPGTGISIQY
>TRBV24-1|TRBJ1-1
ATSDPGTGGTEAF
>TRBV5-1|TRBJ2-2
ASSMAPAGRVELF
>TRBV10-2|TRBJ2-7
ASSQGLAGGYEQY
>TRBV6-6|TRBJ2-3
ASSPLAGSTDTQY
>TRBV18|TRBJ2-3
ASSLNPGLRTDTQY
>TRBV28|TRBJ2-3
ASSPDGEGAADTQY
>TRBV27|TRBJ2-7
ASGTGNPSGEQY
>TRBV12-3/TRBV12-4|TRBJ1-3
ASTNSGNTIY
>TRBV9|TRBJ1-1
ASSVGATGGTEAF